This T cell receptor (beta chain) was sequenced for a study of regulatory T cells in long-lasting Graves disease. Per germline, CDR1 LNHDA and CDR2 SQIVND (reference sequence). Trimming left V 3 bases short and J 11 bases short, with 19 bases between. There are 14 residues in the CDR3. Combining iRepertoire HTBI primers with Arm-PCR of CDR3 regions, the authors built TCR beta libraries. One entry per CDR3 protein results from TCRdb running MiXCR on the multiplex PCR reads. Seen here are a few hundred thousand distinct CDR3 sequences, around 20% observed once, and the top ten hold approximately 13%. In this sample, this clonotype turned up a few times. Its antigen is unidentified. Overall study results and limits: Accuracy was possibly reduced by small sample size. With persistent disease, TRBV28, TRBJ1-2 and TRBJ2-5 were the favored segments.

As to time point: newly diagnosed GD, antithyroid drugs for less than 3 months. Extracted PBMC RNA gave rise to the TCR library. This sequence joins TRBV19 and TRBJ1-1, with a weak D call TRBD1 (5 bases). The specimen comprised peripheral blood mononuclear cells (PBMCs), sampled at new diagnosis, from a patient treated with antithyroid drugs. This clonotype was sampled from a female donor with Graves disease. CDR3 sequence (DNA): TGTGCCAGTAGTATGGGAGAAGGGAGGCCAGGGGCTTTCTTT. It translates to CASSMGEGRPGAFF.